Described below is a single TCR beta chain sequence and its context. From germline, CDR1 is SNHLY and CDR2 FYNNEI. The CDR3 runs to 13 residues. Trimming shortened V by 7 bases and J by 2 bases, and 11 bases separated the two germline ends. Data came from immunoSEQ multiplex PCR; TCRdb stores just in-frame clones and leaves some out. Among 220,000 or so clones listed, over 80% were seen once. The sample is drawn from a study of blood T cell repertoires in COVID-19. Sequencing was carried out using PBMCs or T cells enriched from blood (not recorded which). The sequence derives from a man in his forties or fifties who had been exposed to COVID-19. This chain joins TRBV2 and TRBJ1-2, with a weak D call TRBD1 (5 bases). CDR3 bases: TGTGCCAGCACAGGCAGGACAAACTATGGCTACACCTTC. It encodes CASTGRTNYGYTF.